These 28 T cell receptor beta chains share one sample of origin, sequenced in a study of regulatory T cells in long-lasting Graves disease. Construction of TCR beta libraries relied on iRepertoire HTBI primers and on Arm-PCR targeting CDR3 regions. TCRdb itself ran the multiplex PCR reads through MiXCR, one entry per CDR3 protein. This sample has hundreds of thousands of distinct CDR3 sequences, with 12% found just once. Specified time point: newly diagnosed GD, antithyroid drugs for less than 3 months. With RNA extracted from PBMCs as input, the TCR library was made. These data also formed part of another study, on T cells in Graves' hyperthyroidism and ophthalmopathy.

The starting material was peripheral blood mononuclear cells (PBMCs), obtained at new diagnosis, from a patient treated with antithyroid drugs. These receptors originate from a woman in her twenties or thirties with Graves disease.

This clonotype was counted many times. V gene TRBV6-2 or TRBV6-3 combines with J gene TRBJ1-3; D is ambiguous. From germline, CDR1 is MNHEY and CDR2 SVGEGT. Trimming took 7 bases from V and 1 from J, leaving 11 bases between them. This CDR3 is 14 amino acids long. The CDR3 sequence: CASTKSGSGNTIYF. CDR3 nucleotides: TGTGCCAGCACTAAGTCCGGGTCTGGAAACACCATATATTTT.

This clonotype was seen many times. The rearrangement uses TRBV7-2 and TRBJ2-7; TRBD2 aligns across 9 bases. There are 12 residues in the CDR3. Germline CDR1 and CDR2: SGHTA and FQGNSA. The V gene end was trimmed by 7 bases and the J gene end by 10 bases; junction bases not matched to a gene: 8. CDR3 residues: CASTGTSTLQYF. CDR3 bases: TGTGCCAGCACGGGGACTAGCACACTACAGTACTTC.

This clonotype was seen more than once but under ten times. This chain connects TRBV7-3 to TRBJ2-2; D is uncertain. The length of the CDR3 is 14 residues. The germline CDR1 and CDR2 sequences are SGHTA and FQGTGA. Trimming took off 0 bases at V and 11 bases at J, with 13 bases between the two ends. The CDR3 loop reads CASSLTLASDELFF. The CDR3 nucleotides read TGTGCCAGCAGCTTAACGCTTGCTTCCGACGAGCTGTTTTTT.

The CDR3 DNA follows: TGTGCCAGCAGCCTCGGGGCCCAGGCAAGGGAGCAGTTCTTC. Protein sequence: CASSLGAQAREQFF. The chain is built from TRBV7-3 and TRBJ2-1, with D perhaps TRBD1 or TRBD2 (5 bases each). The CDR3 consists of 14 residues. V lost 5 bases and J lost 10, with 18 bases in between. Germline V gene sequence: CDR1 SGHTA, CDR2 FQGTGA.

This clonotype was seen at least ten times. The chain has TRBV20-1 and TRBJ2-2; D call uncertain. CDR3 length: 14 amino acids. V lost 5 bases and J 7 bases, leaving 17 bases between the germline ends. Germline CDR1 and CDR2: DFQATT and SNEGSKA (reference sequence). The CDR3 is CSAARPSLRGELFF. The CDR3 nucleotides are TGCAGTGCTGCTCGACCCTCTCTCCGCGGGGAGCTGTTTTTT.

This clonotype came up many times. The chain is built from TRBV7-2 and TRBJ2-7; 9 positions match TRBD1. Germline-derived CDR1 and CDR2 are SGHTA and FQGNSA. This CDR3 comprises 15 residues. V lost 5 bases, J lost 2 bases, and 7 bases stayed unmatched. In nucleotides, the CDR3 is TGTGCCAGCAGCAACCCGGACAGGGGAACCTACGAGCAGTACTTC. Its translation: CASSNPDRGTYEQYF.

In its sample, this clonotype was seen many times. The chain carries TRBV6-1 and TRBJ1-1, with 7 positions matching TRBD1. Germline loops: CDR1 MNHNS, CDR2 SASEGT. This CDR3 is built from 11 residues. V shed 10 bases and J 3 bases; nucleotides not matched to a gene: 2. This chain's CDR3 is CATTGDTEAFF. CDR3 nucleotides: TGTGCCACCACAGGGGACACTGAAGCTTTCTTT.

V gene TRBV14 combines with J gene TRBJ2-7; D possibly corresponds to TRBD1 (5 bases). Trimming left V 3 bases short and J 4 bases short, with 10 bases between. CDR3 length equals 13 residues. The germline gives CDR1 SGHDN, CDR2 FVKESK. The CDR3 DNA is TGTGCCAGCAGCCATCCTGACAGATACGAGCAGTACTTC. Amino acids: CASSHPDRYEQYF. The full variable domain, rest sourced from reference TRBV14 and TRBJ2-7, is EAGVTQFPSHSVIEKGQTVTLRCDPISGHDNLYWYRRVMGKEIKFLLHFVKESKQDESGMPNNRFLAERTGGTYSTLKVQPAELEDSGVYFCASSHPDRYEQYFGPGTRLTVT.

This clonotype showed up just a few times. The chain recombines TRBV6-1 with TRBJ1-5, with 7 bases matching TRBD1. Germline CDR1 reads MNHNS; CDR2 reads SASEGT. The V and J ends lost 5 bases and 0 bases, in that order; junction bases with no gene match: 16. The CDR3 length is 19 residues. The CDR3 region is CASSITEKWDRYSNQPQHF. The CDR3 region has the DNA TGTGCCAGCAGTATAACCGAGAAGTGGGACAGATATAGCAATCAGCCCCAGCATTTT.

About this clonotype: One end of the junction does not line up with germline, which may come from a read error. The gene calls are TRBV30 and TRBJ2-1; D not resolved. Looked up from germline, CDR1 is GTSNPN and CDR2 is SVGIG (reference sequence). The CDR3 is 12 amino acids. The CDR3 loop reads CARNREWNEEFF. DNA of the CDR3: TGTGCCCGGAACCGCGAGTGGAATGAGGAGTTCTTC.

This clonotype was observed at least ten times. The J gene is TRBJ2-7, the V gene TRBV12-3 or TRBV12-4; D gene uncertain. The CDR3 contains 16 residues. With 6 bases removed from V and 0 bases from J, the gap between germline ends came to 18 bases. The CDR3 here is CASSPFNSLSSYEQYF. The CDR3 nucleotides are TGTGCCAGCAGCCCCTTTAACAGTCTAAGCTCCTACGAGCAGTACTTC.

The chain links TRBV6-2 or TRBV6-3 to TRBJ2-1, with 10 bases matching TRBD1. This CDR3 is built from 11 residues. J lost 15 bases, V lost 6 bases, and 5 bases had no gene match. CDR1 is MNHEY and CDR2 is SVGEGT in the germline V gene. CDR3 nucleotides: TGTGCCAGCAGGGCCGGGACAGGGGTGTTCTTC. Amino acids: CASRAGTGVFF.

Points on this clonotype: This may arise from a read error, as a much more abundant clone is one base away. No conserved phenylalanine or tryptophan ends this CDR3, so it is likely a read error. V and J are TRBV7-2 and TRBJ2-1; D remains unclear. Germline loops: CDR1 SGHTA, CDR2 FQGNSA. The CDR3 length is 13 residues. V was trimmed by 10 bases and J by 8 bases, leaving 18 bases between them. CDR3 bases: TGTGCCATCTCCGGAAGGAGTAGGGATGAGCAGTTCTCC. Its protein is CAISGRSRDEQFS.

This clonotype was seen more than once but under ten times. This rearrangement joins TRBV14 to TRBJ1-1, with D perhaps TRBD1 (5 bases). Germline-derived CDR1 and CDR2 are SGHDN and FVKESK. This CDR3 region has 16 residues. Between the trimmed V and J ends, which lost 6 bases and 0 bases, there was a span of 17 bases. The CDR3 region is CASSSAGAGMNTEAFF. The CDR3 nucleotides are TGTGCCAGCAGTTCGGCTGGGGCCGGCATGAACACTGAAGCTTTCTTT.

The genes are TRBV7-9 and TRBJ2-7; 9 positions agree with TRBD1. V shed 3 bases, J shed 6 bases, and the junction held 12 bases outside the gene matches. This CDR3 region has 16 residues. Germline V CDR1 and CDR2: SEHNR, FQNEAQ (reference sequence). CDR3 DNA sequence: TGTGCCAGCAGCTTGAGGACAGGGGACCAACCTATCGAGCAGTACTTC. It is translated as CASSLRTGDQPIEQYF.

This clonotype came up many times. The gene calls are TRBV10-3 and TRBJ1-1; a possible D gene is TRBD1 (5 bases). The CDR3 has 13 residues. V shed 7 bases and J shed 1 base, with 10 bases lying between them. CDR1 is ENHRY, CDR2 SYGVKD, per germline. The chain's CDR3 is CAIMGVTNTEAFF. For the CDR3, the DNA is TGTGCCATCATGGGGGTGACGAACACTGAAGCTTTCTTT.

This clonotype was found many times. Here the CDR3 DNA reads TGCAGTGCCATAGTGGGGTTAATCACTGAAGCTTTCTTT. Translated, it gives CSAIVGLITEAFF. The chain recombines TRBV20-1 with TRBJ1-1; D gene unclear. This CDR3 has 13 amino acids. Looked up from germline, CDR1 is DFQATT and CDR2 is SNEGSKA (reference sequence). V lost 6 bases to trimming and J lost 4 bases, with 15 bases between them.

This clonotype was seen many times. The CDR3 is CASSHGASQPQHF. The CDR3 nucleotides are TGTGCCAGTAGCCACGGGGCAAGTCAGCCCCAGCATTTT. The chain combines TRBV19 with TRBJ1-5, with D possibly being TRBD1 (5 bases). The CDR3 contains 13 residues. CDR1 is LNHDA and CDR2 is SQIVND in the germline V gene (reference sequence). Trimming cost V 6 bases and J 6 bases, with 12 bases left between them.

The sample holds many counts of this clonotype. The chain couples TRBV7-2 to TRBJ2-7, with D possibly TRBD1 on 5 matching bases. V was pared by 5 bases and J by 3 bases, with 17 bases between. CDR1 and CDR2 from the germline V gene are SGHTA and FQGNSA. CDR3 length: 15 amino acids. CDR3 protein: CASSLSHSTGYEQYF. As DNA, the CDR3 is TGTGCCAGCAGCCTCAGTCATAGCACAGGCTACGAGCAGTACTTC.

CDR3 in amino acids: CASSLTNYEQYF. The CDR3 nucleotides read TGTGCCAGCAGCCTGACCAACTACGAGCAGTACTTC. The chain has TRBV3-1 and TRBJ2-7; no reliable D call. V lost 4 bases and J lost 3, with 7 bases in between. Germline V gene lookup returns CDR1 LGHDT and CDR2 YNNKEL (reference sequence). The CDR3 is 12 amino acids.

This clonotype was picked up many times. Relative to the germline gene, one junction end is altered; a read error may explain this. The J gene is TRBJ2-1, the V gene TRBV10-3; 7 bases map to TRBD1. Germline-derived CDR1 and CDR2 are ENHRY and SYGVKD. There are 15 residues in the CDR3. DNA of the CDR3: TGTGCCATCAATGAGGGGGCCCGGGTTGCGGGTGAGCAGTTCTTC. Amino acids: CAINEGARVAGEQFF.

This clonotype was seen only a few times. The rearrangement joins TRBV29-1 to TRBJ2-7; 8 bases match TRBD2. The CDR3 consists of 13 residues. From germline, CDR1 is SQVTM and CDR2 ANQGSEA. V lost 7 bases and J lost 2; bases outside the gene matches: 7. The chain's CDR3 is CSAIAGRTYEQYF. CDR3 nucleotide sequence: TGCAGCGCTATAGCGGGAAGGACCTACGAGCAGTACTTC.

This clonotype was seen many times. This rearrangement joins TRBV19 to TRBJ2-1; 8 bases agree with TRBD2. The ends lost 7 bases at V and 9 bases at J; junction bases unmatched: 14. CDR3 length: 15 amino acids. Germline lookup yields CDR1 LNHDA and CDR2 SQIVND (reference sequence). CDR3 amino acids: CASTSGGAGGFEQFF. The CDR3 bases are TGTGCCAGTACCTCCGGGGGGGCGGGAGGATTTGAGCAGTTCTTC.

The V gene is TRBV27, the J gene TRBJ2-7; TRBD2 matches at 7 bases. There are 15 residues in the CDR3. In germline, CDR1 is MNHEY, CDR2 SMNVEV (reference sequence). Trimming removed 9 bases from V and 0 bases from J; junction bases left unmatched: 11. The CDR3 region has the DNA TGTGCCAGGCCGACCGGGACTATCATCTCCTACGAGCAGTACTTC. Translated, it gives CARPTGTIISYEQYF.

At least ten counts were recorded for this clonotype. The chain carries TRBV7-3 and TRBJ2-5; tentatively, D is TRBD1 (7 bases). Germline values: CDR1 SGHTA, CDR2 FQGTGA. The CDR3 contains 14 residues. V lost 3 bases and J 5 bases, leaving 13 bases between the germline ends. In nucleotides, the CDR3 is TGTGCCAGCAGCTTGGAGGGGGCGGGGGAGACCCAGTACTTC. This gives the protein CASSLEGAGETQYF.

This clonotype was recorded once. The chain combines TRBV10-3 with TRBJ2-5; maybe TRBD1 (5 bases). The CDR3 is made up of 14 amino acids. V was shortened by 3 bases and J by 3 bases, with 11 bases between the two germline ends. From germline, CDR1 is ENHRY and CDR2 SYGVKD. CDR3 region: CAISDRGREETQYF. The CDR3 DNA sequence: TGTGCCATCAGTGATAGAGGCAGGGAAGAGACCCAGTACTTC.

As for this clonotype: This may stem from a read error, because a much larger clone lies one nucleotide away. V is TRBV9 and J is TRBJ2-1, with D perhaps being TRBD1 or TRBD2 (5 bases each). The V end was cut by 0 bases, the J end by 10 bases, with 20 bases between. Germline assignment: CDR1 SGDLS and CDR2 YYNGEE. There are 16 residues in the CDR3. CDR3 nucleotides: TGTGCCAGCAGCGTAGGGTCAGGGACCCTTGACTACGAGCAGTTCTTC. Translation: CASSVGSGTLDYEQFF.

Remarks on this clonotype: The junction shows a germline mismatch at one end, possibly a read error. The chain has TRBV4-3 and TRBJ1-3; no clear D gene. Looked up from germline, CDR1 is LGHNA and CDR2 is YSLEER. The CDR3 contains 14 residues. The CDR3 loop is CASSQDVFGTTIYF. CDR3 in DNA: TGCGCCAGCAGCCAAGACGTGTTCGGAACCACCATATATTTT.